The entry below describes one T cell receptor (beta chain). Its antigen is not identified. One entry per CDR3 protein, called by TCRdb with MiXCR from the 5' RACE reads. The table has under 550,000 distinct CDR3 sequences, 20% to 25% seen once. This record belongs to a study of T cells after yellow fever vaccination. Across the study: Each low-cell-number fraction was prepared by means of SMART-Seq v4 Ultra Low Input. Study outcomes and limitations: Although most clonotypes did not, a small share appeared in both CD4 and CD8 compartments. Abundant contaminating clonotypes from the bulk population could appear in FACS-sorted repertoires.

This receptor was identified in a man aged 18 to 35 who received the YFV17D yellow fever vaccine. Sample: PBMCs, taken roughly 20 days after the first yellow fever vaccination.

The CDR3 nucleotides read TGTGCCAGCAGTGCAGGGGGCCTTCATCAGCCCCAGCATTTT. This sequence encodes CASSAGGLHQPQHF. The J gene is TRBJ1-5, the V gene TRBV28; TRBD1 aligns across 8 bases. This CDR3 is built from 14 residues. The V gene end was trimmed by 5 bases and the J gene end by 5 bases; junction bases not matched to a gene: 5. Germline CDR1 is MDHEN and CDR2 is SYDVKM.